This TCR beta chain derives from a study of blood T cells in healthy people across ages (dated by TCRdb to between 2014 and 2016). With respect to the entire study: In model experiments, template switching captured about one uniquely barcoded TCR beta cDNA molecule for every two T cells. Using deep sequencing normalized with unique cDNA molecular identifiers, the study measured how TCR beta repertoire diversity changes with age. The donors were split into four age groups: young (average 16 years), middle-aged (about 40), aged (62) and long-lived (roughly 88). To avoid experimental bias, donors of different ages were distributed randomly across sequencing lanes. The study analyzed two additional independent replicas of 1 million unique cDNA reads from the same blood draw for two donors, one aged 18 to 30 and one aged 80 or older.

The roughly 39 donors, aged roughly 6 to 100 years, were systemically healthy Caucasian individuals from Russia. Roughly 10 milliliters of peripheral blood were drawn from each donor into EDTA-treated Vacutainer tubes. Ficoll-Paque density-gradient centrifugation was used to isolate PBMCs, with at least 7 million per sample. Trizol reagent was used to extract total RNA from PBMCs, with at least 5.5 micrograms per sample. For every donor, an aliquot of PBMCs went through flow cytometry to measure the percentages of naive CD45RAhigh/CD27high T cells. On the study overall, not on this receptor specifically: A strong correlation was found between observed TCR beta diversity and the percentage of naive T cells measured by flow cytometry. Observed TCR beta diversity per million T cells fell roughly linearly with age, and a significant reduction was already apparent by age roughly 40. The CMV infection status of donors was not known, potentially confounding age-related changes in expanded clonotypes. Estimates of total diversity based on one million sequenced T cells were regarded as lower bounds and as underestimates. Bulk unsorted PBMC profiling prevented conclusive comparison of naive and antigen-experienced compartments. The long-lived group showed more naive CD4+ T cells, fewer expanded clones and increased TCR diversity than the aged group, suggesting age selection.

As for this clonotype: Its antigen is unknown. No base quality information exists; no much larger clone differs at one position.

Its CDR3 holds 14 amino acids, cysteine through phenylalanine. CDR3 DNA only is kept here, 42 bases in frame from base 1. The germline V gene gives CDR1 as MDHEN and CDR2 as SYDVKM. Libraries were made using 5' RACE. Sequencing was performed on an Illumina HiSeq 2500. The second PCR ran for about 6 to 12 cycles and used a J-beta primer mix along with a sample-barcoded 5' primer. A template-switch 5' adaptor carrying 12 random nucleotides introduced a unique molecular identifier onto each TCR beta cDNA molecule. Each sample yielded at least 3 million CDR3-containing paired-end reads. First-strand cDNA synthesis was performed from all RNA using the Mint cDNA synthesis kit, with priming by a TRBC-specific oligonucleotide. After uracil-DNA glycosylase treatment, a first 18-cycle PCR used universal primers M1SS and BC2_uni_R on all cDNA. Under the source paper's analysis protocol: Each sample was normalized by randomly selecting 1 million high-quality reads, each carrying a distinct molecular identifier. Instead of being binned into consensus sequences, reads that shared molecular identifiers were thrown out. MiTCR, run with a Q25 quality threshold and the strictest error-elimination algorithm, handled CDR3 identification, clonotype clustering and error correction. A nonparametric unseen species model with Euler transformation was used to estimate a lower bound on total TCR beta diversity. Through fastp at Q25 and MiXCR, TCRdb rebuilt clones from the public reads, retaining in-frame beta chains. Duplicate CDR3 protein sequences are folded into a single record with the most common DNA and genes. The authors' filters were not applied to this entry. For this sample there are 1.5 million to 2 million distinct CDR3 sequences; about 31% appear just once. Around 11% of the sample lies in the top ten.

The sequence joins TRBV28 to TRBJ2-7; there is no confident call for the D gene. The J call may be faulty, since TRBJ2-5 better matches the DNA end. The sequenced material came from blood. The receptor was isolated from a woman in her thirties in good health. DNA sequence: TGTGCCAGCAGGCTGACCGCAGGTTTTGGGACCCAGTACTTC. This gives the protein CASRLTAGFGTQYF.